This T cell receptor beta chain was identified in a study of shared clonotypes between healthy human individuals (dated by TCRdb to the early 2020s). In terms of the full investigation: Three men and two women, aged 18 to 49 years, made up the cohort. Blood TCR repertoires of four to six healthy adults were deeply sequenced to estimate repertoire size and the extent of clonotype sharing between individuals. Different laboratories and diverse techniques were used to prepare libraries and sequence TCR repertoires, to increase sequencing depth and limit assay-specific biases. For each donor, three plates each were used for CD4 naive and CD4 memory, two plates were used for CD8 naive, and one plate was used for CD8 memory. Between about 0.9 and 10 billion PBMCs per donor were obtained by leukapheresis.

With regard to this clone: It lacks a known antigen. No much larger clone exists at a distance of one base, and base qualities are not known. The same CDR3 also results from other DNA sequences found in this sample.

The investigation overall reported the following: Pairwise subsampling led to the expectation that sequencing depth would affect the degree of clonotype sharing among donors. Naive subsets generally had larger estimated clonotype richness than memory subsets. Sampling was restricted to blood, and TCR repertoires in tissues likely differ from the TCR repertoires found in blood. Rarefaction of sorted-subset datasets indicated incomplete sequencing despite the large sequencing depth. Sharing across a few donors was observed for around 5% of naive CD4, 3.5% of naive CD8, 2% to 2.5% of memory CD4, and about 0.4% of memory CD8 clonotypes. Because the study included only a small number of donors, the genetic and exposure-history diversity represented was limited. Higher generation probabilities were observed for clonotypes shared by all four sorted-subset donors than for non-shared clonotypes.

The donors were healthy, HIV-negative adults with no recently reported acute infections or vaccinations. All donors were Caucasian adults living in Nashville, Tennessee, USA. CD4+ T cells were enriched by magnetic negative selection, after which naive cells were positively selected on CD45RA and the negative fraction was taken as the memory subset. After blood collection by leukapheresis, PBMCs were isolated using Ficoll-Histopaque density gradient centrifugation and then cryopreserved in the vapor phase of liquid nitrogen. Analytical flow cytometry was used to check the purity and quantity of each magnetically sorted T cell population. Genomic DNA was isolated from each sorted fraction and quantified by UV absorbance on a Nanodrop 2000c. Using the deep immunoSEQ assay, multiplex PCR amplified TCR CDR3 regions from genomic DNA. Genomic DNA extracted from each cell subset was distributed evenly over all wells of several immunoSEQ 96-well plates, and each plate served as one replicate. For sorted subsets, 200 to 250 ng of genomic DNA, equivalent to 25,000 to 30,000 T cell genomes, went into each replicate PCR. Purified libraries were measured with a Qubit 3.0 fluorometer, size-checked on a Bioanalyzer 2100, and measured again with the KAPA Library Quantification kit. A separate single-read 150-cycle Illumina NextSeq 550 flow cell was used to sequence each immunoSEQ 96-well plate. As for the original processing: The immunoSEQ output contained only junctional sequences without quality scores, so filtering could not match that applied to full-length reads. Sequences were annotated with PyIR, a Python wrapper for IgBLAST v1.9, using IMGT germline references to assign V/J genes and CDR3. Any read was removed if the V/J assignment was weak (E-value above 1e-6), the CDR3 was missing, or the read contained stop codons, out-of-frame junctions, or ambiguous translated residues. V3J clonotypes were defined by identical inferred V gene, J gene, and CDR3 amino acid sequence. Percentage overlap between repertoires was calculated by dividing the number of shared unique clonotypes by the size of the smaller repertoire. Richness of each repertoire was evaluated using RTK rarefaction, the Chao1 estimator, and Recon v2.1 estimates of unobserved clonotypes. OLGA was used to compute generation probabilities for all TCRbeta clonotypes that the gDNA method yielded from a few donors. TCRdb retrieved this table from immuneACCESS and kept in-frame rearrangements only. Not all clones are present; in checked studies, unresolved V genes account for under half, and no reason is known for the remainder. That table furnishes V, J and clone size, whereas the DNA furnished D and trimming. Counted in this sample were roughly 2.5 million clones; roughly 92% of them appeared once. 0.13% to 0.15% of the sample is held by the ten biggest clonotypes.

From the germline V gene, CDR1 is SGHTA and CDR2 is FQGNSA. V was cut back by 4 bases and J by 2 bases, leaving a gap of 11 bases between them. The CDR3 spans 14 residues, from the cysteine through the phenylalanine. Only the CDR3 DNA is retained, 42 bases long and in frame from the first base. Sequencing was performed on naive CD4+ T cells sorted from blood. The sample's cell subset or site label, in plain terms: CD45RA+ positively selected. The sequence came from a man between 18 and 35 years old in good health. This receptor chain uses TRBV7-2 and TRBJ2-5; the D gene is perhaps TRBD2, from 6 matching bases. The DNA sequence reads TGTGCCAGCAGCTCCACGGGACTTCAAGAGACCCAGTACTTC. Translation gives CASSSTGLQETQYF.